This T cell receptor (beta chain) stems from a study of vaccination and CD4 T cells after COVID-19. Turning to the study itself: Blood was drawn a median roughly 79 days post second dose, range 14 to 241.

Cultured CD4+ T cell DNA underwent sequencing with the Oncomine TCR Beta short-read assay. Cultured CD4+ T cells were the source of extracted genomic DNA. TCRdb called the PCR reads again in MiXCR, with one record for every CDR3 protein. The data contain 16,000 or so distinct CDR3 sequences, under 55% of them seen just once; the ten biggest clones take up roughly 15%. Time point noted: late sampling 161 to 241 days after vaccination in a few convalescent patients. Treatment indicated: roughly 10-day PBMC culture with coronavirus spike peptide pools or control peptides (ViraFEST assay). Notes on the study in general: Sampling was limited to relatively few convalescent patients, with no early post-infection timepoints studied. Clonotypes reactive to SARS-CoV-2 had a median that went up from approximately 21 to 38, but not significantly.

V was pared by 0 bases and J by 10 bases, with 12 bases between. This CDR3 contains 12 residues. CDR1 is DFQATT and CDR2 is SNEGSKA in the germline V gene (reference sequence). This clonotype was detected only a few times. The antigen is unknown. The starting material was CD4+ T cells from blood, cultured in vitro, obtained about 7 months after SARS-CoV-2 vaccination. This clonotype originated in a human donor who had recovered from COVID-19. The gene calls are TRBV20-1 and TRBJ1-2; D uncertain. The CDR3 sequence is CSARDPPYTYTF. The CDR3 DNA follows: TGCAGTGCTAGAGATCCCCCGTACACCTACACCTTC.